This is a list of T cell receptor beta chains from one sample in a study of OX40 agonist ivuxolimab in advanced cancers. Measured with immunoSEQ multiplex PCR; TCRdb has only the in-frame clones, and not every one. The profile shows some 76,000 clones, approximately 80% of them singletons. The specimen comprised CD4+ or CD8+ T cells sorted from blood, sampled in a trial of the OX40 agonist ivuxolimab. Receptor source: an adult with an advanced solid tumor such as melanoma, head and neck, liver or kidney cancer. Both conserved end residues are part of each CDR3. The order of the fields is D gene, clone size, V gene, J gene, CDR3 DNA, CDR3 protein. A D gene is named only where the DNA matches it firmly. Size is stated for part of the rows, as once, few or many counts, or as a class when the clone is expanded.

d_call: TRBD2
clone_size: NA
v_call: TRBV2
j_call: TRBJ2-5
cdr3_nt: TGTGCCAGCAGGGCCCGCCTGACTAGCGGGGGGGTAGAGACCCAGTACTTC
cdr3_aa: CASRARLTSGGVETQYF

d_call: TRBD2
clone_size: NA
v_call: TRBV11-2
j_call: TRBJ2-7
cdr3_nt: TGTGCCAGCAGCTTAGCGGGACTAGCGGGTGGCTACGAGCAGTACTTC
cdr3_aa: CASSLAGLAGGYEQYF

d_call: NA
clone_size: NA
v_call: TRBV7-6
j_call: TRBJ1-2
cdr3_nt: TGTGCCAGCAGCTTGTCCAGTAACTATGGCTACACCTTC
cdr3_aa: CASSLSSNYGYTF

d_call: NA
clone_size: NA
v_call: TRBV11-1
j_call: TRBJ1-1
cdr3_nt: TGTGCCAGCAGCTCACCTAAACCACAGGTCCGGACTGAAGCTTTCTTT
cdr3_aa: CASSSPKPQVRTEAFF

d_call: NA
clone_size: NA
v_call: TRBV18
j_call: TRBJ2-7
cdr3_nt: TGTGCCAGCTCACCGTCCGGGAGCTACGAGCAGTACTTC
cdr3_aa: CASSPSGSYEQYF

d_call: TRBD1
clone_size: NA
v_call: TRBV7-6
j_call: TRBJ1-5
cdr3_nt: TGTGCCAGCAGCTTTGGGACAGGGAACCAGCCCCAGCATTTT
cdr3_aa: CASSFGTGNQPQHF

d_call: NA
clone_size: NA
v_call: TRBV18
j_call: TRBJ2-5
cdr3_nt: TGTGCCAGCTCGGACCGGTCTCAAGAGACCCAGTACTTC
cdr3_aa: CASSDRSQETQYF

d_call: NA
clone_size: NA
v_call: TRBV30
j_call: TRBJ2-1
cdr3_nt: TGTGCCTGGAGTGTACCCGGACCGGAGCGGAATGAGCAGTTCTTC
cdr3_aa: CAWSVPGPERNEQFF

d_call: NA
clone_size: once
v_call: TRBV4-1
j_call: TRBJ2-7
cdr3_nt: TGCGCCAGCAGCCAATACTTGGAATCCCTGCGGGAGCAGTACTTC
cdr3_aa: CASSQYLESLREQYF

d_call: TRBD1
clone_size: NA
v_call: TRBV6-1
j_call: TRBJ1-1
cdr3_nt: TGTGCCAGCCGTACAGGGGGCAATGGTGTAGCTTTCTTT
cdr3_aa: CASRTGGNGVAFF

d_call: TRBD2
clone_size: NA
v_call: TRBV2
j_call: TRBJ2-1
cdr3_nt: TGTGCCAGCAGTGAGGTTCTAGCGGGAGGTCCCCTAGTCAATGAGCAGTTCTTC
cdr3_aa: CASSEVLAGGPLVNEQFF

d_call: NA
clone_size: NA
v_call: TRBV18
j_call: TRBJ2-2
cdr3_nt: TGTGCCAGCTCGACGGACAGCGCGAACACCGGGGAGCTGTTTTTT
cdr3_aa: CASSTDSANTGELFF

d_call: TRBD2
clone_size: NA
v_call: TRBV7-9
j_call: TRBJ2-1
cdr3_nt: TGTGCCAGCAGCTTAGAAGGGCGGGAGGGCCCTTGGGGTGAGCAGTTCTTC
cdr3_aa: CASSLEGREGPWGEQFF

d_call: NA
clone_size: NA
v_call: TRBV6-1
j_call: TRBJ1-5
cdr3_nt: TGTGCCAGCAGTGCCTATCAGCCCCAGCATTTT
cdr3_aa: CASSAYQPQHF

d_call: TRBD1
clone_size: NA
v_call: TRBV7-9
j_call: TRBJ1-4
cdr3_nt: TGTGCCAGCAGCTGGTACAGGGGGCGGGGAGAAAAACTGTTTTTT
cdr3_aa: CASSWYRGRGEKLFF

d_call: NA
clone_size: NA
v_call: TRBV28
j_call: TRBJ1-6
cdr3_nt: TGTGCCAGCAGTTCGGGTAGCTCCTATAATTCACCCCTCCACTTT
cdr3_aa: CASSSGSSYNSPLHF

d_call: NA
clone_size: NA
v_call: TRBV6-5
j_call: TRBJ1-6
cdr3_nt: TGTGCCAGCAGTCCCCGTAAGACCTCACCCCTCCACTTT
cdr3_aa: CASSPRKTSPLHF

d_call: NA
clone_size: NA
v_call: TRBV7-3
j_call: TRBJ2-3
cdr3_nt: TGTGCCAGCAGCGCCGCTATTCGGGATACGCAGTATTTT
cdr3_aa: CASSAAIRDTQYF

d_call: NA
clone_size: NA
v_call: TRBV19
j_call: TRBJ1-5
cdr3_nt: TGTGCCAGTAACCCCGACAGGTCCCAGCCCCAGCATTTT
cdr3_aa: CASNPDRSQPQHF

d_call: NA
clone_size: NA
v_call: TRBV5-5
j_call: TRBJ1-1
cdr3_nt: TGTGCCAGCAGCTTGGCAGAGAGCACTGAAGCTTTCTTT
cdr3_aa: CASSLAESTEAFF

d_call: NA
clone_size: NA
v_call: TRBV6-5
j_call: TRBJ2-6
cdr3_nt: TGTGCCAGCAGTTCCCCTGGGGCCAACGTCCTGACTTTC
cdr3_aa: CASSSPGANVLTF

d_call: NA
clone_size: once
v_call: TRBV6-5
j_call: TRBJ1-2
cdr3_nt: TGTGCCAGCAGTTCCAACCCAACCGATGGCTACACCTTC
cdr3_aa: CASSSNPTDGYTF

d_call: NA
clone_size: NA
v_call: TRBV5-1
j_call: TRBJ2-2
cdr3_nt: TGCGCCAGCAGCTTTCCCACATCAGGGTCACCTTGGACCGGGGAGCTGTTTTTT
cdr3_aa: CASSFPTSGSPWTGELFF

d_call: TRBD1
clone_size: NA
v_call: TRBV2
j_call: TRBJ2-7
cdr3_nt: TGTGCCAGCAGTGCTCAGGGACAGGGGTACGGCGAGCAGTACTTC
cdr3_aa: CASSAQGQGYGEQYF

d_call: TRBD2
clone_size: NA
v_call: TRBV11-2
j_call: TRBJ2-3
cdr3_nt: TGTGCCAGCAGCTCCCGAGCGGGAGGGCACGCAGATACGCAGTATTTT
cdr3_aa: CASSSRAGGHADTQYF

d_call: TRBD2
clone_size: NA
v_call: TRBV7-8
j_call: TRBJ2-7
cdr3_nt: TGTGCCAGCAGCCCCCTGGCGGGAGAGAGCTCCTACGAGCAGTACTTC
cdr3_aa: CASSPLAGESSYEQYF

d_call: NA
clone_size: NA
v_call: TRBV7-9
j_call: TRBJ1-2
cdr3_nt: TGTGCCAGCAGCTTACAGTCCATAGGTGGCTACACCTTC
cdr3_aa: CASSLQSIGGYTF

d_call: TRBD1
clone_size: once
v_call: TRBV11-2
j_call: TRBJ2-7
cdr3_nt: TGTGCCAGCAGCTTAGGAGGGACAGGCAATTACGAGCAGTACTTC
cdr3_aa: CASSLGGTGNYEQYF

d_call: NA
clone_size: NA
v_call: TRBV2
j_call: TRBJ2-2
cdr3_nt: TGTGCCAGCACCCCGCTAAAGACGAACACCGGGGAGCTGTTTTTT
cdr3_aa: CASTPLKTNTGELFF

d_call: TRBD2
clone_size: NA
v_call: TRBV7-3
j_call: TRBJ2-5
cdr3_nt: TGTGCCAGCAGCCTGTCCGGGACTAGCGGGGAGACCCAGTACTTC
cdr3_aa: CASSLSGTSGETQYF

d_call: NA
clone_size: NA
v_call: TRBV5-1
j_call: TRBJ1-1
cdr3_nt: TGCGCCAGCAGCTTGGCCAGACAGGAAGCTGAAGCTTTCTTT
cdr3_aa: CASSLARQEAEAFF

d_call: NA
clone_size: NA
v_call: TRBV5-4
j_call: TRBJ1-3
cdr3_nt: TGTGCCAGCAGCTTGGGTCCCTCTGGAAACACCATATATTTT
cdr3_aa: CASSLGPSGNTIYF

d_call: NA
clone_size: NA
v_call: TRBV7-9
j_call: TRBJ1-2
cdr3_nt: TGTGCCAGCAGCTTAGCGTTGGGAGTCTATGGCTACACCTTC
cdr3_aa: CASSLALGVYGYTF

d_call: NA
clone_size: NA
v_call: TRBV18
j_call: TRBJ2-5
cdr3_nt: TGTGCCAGCTCACTAGGTAGACAAGAGACCCAGTACTTC
cdr3_aa: CASSLGRQETQYF

d_call: NA
clone_size: NA
v_call: TRBV6-1
j_call: TRBJ1-6
cdr3_nt: TGTGCCAGCAGTGATGAGGAAGGGGAAAATTCCTCAAGAAAAAATTCACCCCTCCACTTT
cdr3_aa: CASSDEEGENSSRKNSPLHF